This TCR beta chain was obtained from a study of tumor and adjacent non-tumor tissue in lung cancer (dated by TCRdb to between 2018 and 2020). Concerning the study at large: Patients with adenocarcinoma (12), squamous cell carcinoma (2) and small cell lung cancer (1) were included in the cohort. The 15 or so patients were aged about 30 to 76 years, included some 10 men and 5 women, and had TNM stage I to III disease. In total, sequencing yielded 125,075,908 productive TCRbeta reads, which works out to an average of about 3.9 million reads per sample. Using bulk TCRbeta repertoires from roughly 14 lung cancer patients, the study set lung tumor tissue side by side with matched distant non-tumor lung tissue. For each patient, one tumor sample and one normal lung sample were taken, giving under 35 paired specimens that underwent TCRbeta CDR3 sequencing.

The library came from multiplex PCR. TCRdb shows the sequencer as Illumina HiSeq 2500. TCRbeta libraries were constructed through three rounds of nested PCR with primers (Table S4) according to protocols modified from ARM-PCR. Before sequencing, PCR products of 200-500 bp were excised from the gel and purified with the QIAquick gel extraction kit. Processing in the source paper ran as follows. Reads were cleaned using Trimmomatic, were merged into complete CDR3 sequences using FLASH, and were assigned to V(D)J germline segments using MiTCR. Clonal diversity was computed as the inverse Simpson's index with VDJtools. In-frame sequences without a premature stop codon were defined as productive reads. TCRdb redid the processing of the public reads, applying fastp at Q25 and MiXCR, and retained in-frame beta chains. Under each unique CDR3 protein, matching rows form one entry showing the most common genes and DNA. None of the V and J calls come from the authors' own analysis; TCRdb made them. This sample lists roughly 220,000 distinct CDR3 sequences; about 71% were detected once. The leading ten clones occupy 20% to 25% of the sample.

Looking up the germline V gene (reference sequence) yields CDR1 DFQATT and CDR2 SNEGSKA. The CDR3 goes from the cysteine to the phenylalanine over 16 residues. The kept DNA is CDR3 alone, 48 bases in frame from the first base. This clonotype was found a few times. Its recognized antigen is unknown. A much larger clone lies one base from this, so it may be a read error. Study-wide findings and limitations: A significantly larger cumulative share of the repertoire was made up by the top 100 clones in normal lung than in tumor tissue. Tumor tissue showed significantly higher TCR diversity (inverse Simpson) than normal lung tissue, at 431.37 vs 166.20 (P = 0.0075, Mann-Whitney U test). Significantly higher TCR diversity was found in younger patients, and higher tumor TCR diversity was associated with shorter overall and disease-free survival. Only 15 or so patients were included in the cohort, and the need for larger samples and more detailed clinical data was noted by the authors. Neither the sequencing platform nor unique molecular identifiers are named or mentioned anywhere in the methods. Peripheral blood was not sequenced, so blood TCRbeta repertoires were not examined in the lung cancer patients of the study.

RNA was isolated from bulk unsorted tissue, and RNA quality was assessed with a NanoDrop ND-1000 and an Agilent 2100. Newly diagnosed lung cancer patients without prior chemotherapy who had been admitted for thoracic surgery in China between August and November 2014 were enrolled as donors. Patients with previous radiotherapy or chemotherapy, or with another concurrent cancer, were excluded from the study. Pieces of surgical tissue measuring about 1-2 cm3 were kept in RNAlater solution and stored at -80 degrees C until use. Recombination connected TRBV20-1 to TRBJ2-2; the D match is possibly TRBD1 or TRBD2, with 6 bases aligned in each. This sequence was found in a man aged 55 to 70 with non-small cell lung cancer. Sequencing was done on a sample of lung tumor tissue. The CDR3 reads as follows: CSARDLGGTNTRELFF. Read as DNA, the sequence is TGCAGTGCTAGAGACCTAGGGGGGACGAACACCAGGGAGCTGTTTTTT.